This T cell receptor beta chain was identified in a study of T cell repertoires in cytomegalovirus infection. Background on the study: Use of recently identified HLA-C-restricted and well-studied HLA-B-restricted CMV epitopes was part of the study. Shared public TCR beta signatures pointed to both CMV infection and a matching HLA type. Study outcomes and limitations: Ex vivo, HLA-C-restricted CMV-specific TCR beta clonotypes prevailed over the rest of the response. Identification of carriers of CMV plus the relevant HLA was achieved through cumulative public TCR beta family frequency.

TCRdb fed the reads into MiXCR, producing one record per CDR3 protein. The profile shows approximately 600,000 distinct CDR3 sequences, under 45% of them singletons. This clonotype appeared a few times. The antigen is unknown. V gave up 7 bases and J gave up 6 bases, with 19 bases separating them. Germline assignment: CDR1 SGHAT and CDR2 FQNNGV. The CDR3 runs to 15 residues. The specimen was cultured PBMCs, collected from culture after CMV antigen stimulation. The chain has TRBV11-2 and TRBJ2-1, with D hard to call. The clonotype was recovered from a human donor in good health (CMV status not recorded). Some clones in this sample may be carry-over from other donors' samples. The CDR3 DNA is TGTGCCAGCACCCAAATAGACGGTTCCCGCAATGAGCAGTTCTTC. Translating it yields CASTQIDGSRNEQFF.